This T cell receptor (beta chain) originates from a study of cytomegalovirus exposure and HLA in healthy donors. The donors (healthy individuals) were bone marrow donors. The study ran its PCR with 60 Vbeta and 13 Jbeta primers. Original methodology: Per a later analysis, the number of unique TCR beta chains was some 80 million, of which 8.5 million to 11 million were shared. TCRdb keeps only in-frame clones here, not all; method: immunoSEQ multiplex PCR. V, J and clone size are taken as reported in that table, and D and trimming were inferred from the DNA itself. The sample lists fewer than 90,000 clones, about 80% occurring once. About this clone: The antigen is not known.

The germline gives CDR1 MNHEY, CDR2 SVGAGI. This CDR3 region has 15 residues. Trimming cost V 4 bases and J 1 base, with 14 bases left between them. Study observations and caveats: Common viral pathogens (according to a later analysis) appeared linked to several of the most significant clusters.

Sample: PBMCs. The rearrangement links TRBV6-5 to TRBJ2-7, with D possibly being TRBD1 (6 bases). The source of this sequence is a man under 40 in good health and CMV-seropositive. CDR3 residues: CASSSPGVPSYEQYF. The CDR3 DNA reads TGTGCCAGCAGTTCCCCAGGGGTTCCTTCCTACGAGCAGTACTTC.